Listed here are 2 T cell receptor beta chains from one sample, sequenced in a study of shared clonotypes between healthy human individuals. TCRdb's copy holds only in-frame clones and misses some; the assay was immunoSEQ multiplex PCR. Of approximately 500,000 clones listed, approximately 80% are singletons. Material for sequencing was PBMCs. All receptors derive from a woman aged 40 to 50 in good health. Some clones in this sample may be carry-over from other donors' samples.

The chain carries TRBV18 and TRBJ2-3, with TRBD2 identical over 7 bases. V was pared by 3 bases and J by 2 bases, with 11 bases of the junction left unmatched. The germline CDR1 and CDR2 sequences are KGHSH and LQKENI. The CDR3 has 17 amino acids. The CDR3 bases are TGTGCCAGCTCACCCGTCCCGAGACTAGCAGCCACAGATACGCAGTATTTT. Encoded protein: CASSPVPRLAATDTQYF.

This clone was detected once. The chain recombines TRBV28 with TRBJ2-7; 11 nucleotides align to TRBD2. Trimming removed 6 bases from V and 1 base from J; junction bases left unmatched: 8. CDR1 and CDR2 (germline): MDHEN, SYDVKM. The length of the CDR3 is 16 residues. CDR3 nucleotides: TGTGCCAGCAGGGTATCAATAGCGGGAGGGTCCTACGAGCAGTACTTC. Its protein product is CASRVSIAGGSYEQYF.